This T cell receptor beta chain was recovered during a study of OX40 agonist ivuxolimab in advanced cancers. Study at large: Antecedent anti-PD-1, anti-PD-L1 or anti-CTLA-4 therapy was permissible, with roughly 40% having received some. Study-level points and caveats: Dose levels from 0.1 to 3.0 mg/kg saw CD4+ and CD8+ blood T cells expand clonally by week 6.

This CDR3 spans 13 amino acids. The germline gives CDR1 SQVTM, CDR2 ANQGSEA. V lost 5 bases, J lost 5 bases, and 5 bases stayed unmatched. Data came from immunoSEQ multiplex PCR; TCRdb stores just in-frame clones and leaves some out. The data show 90,000 or so clones, with 85% to 90% seen just once and under 0.35% held by the top ten. With regard to this clone: Its antigen is unknown.

The sequence came from an adult with an advanced solid tumor such as melanoma, head and neck, liver or kidney cancer. The rearrangement links TRBV29-1 to TRBJ1-2; 10 bases are shared with TRBD1. The sample here was CD4+ or CD8+ T cells sorted from blood, taken in a trial of the OX40 agonist ivuxolimab. Here the CDR3 DNA reads TGCAGCGTTTCCGGACAGGGGGTTTATGGCTACACCTTC. It yields the protein CSVSGQGVYGYTF.